This T cell receptor (beta chain) was recorded in a study of early T cells in non-severe SARS-CoV-2 infection. The wider study: The input, bulk RNA from unsorted whole blood, was sequenced, and chains were unpaired. Findings of the study overall: Lookups in VDJdb leaned toward anti-spike CD8 responses and missed private and CD4 specificities.

Trimming shortened V by 0 bases and J by 0 bases, and 9 bases separated the two germline ends. Germline CDR1 reads LNHNV; CDR2 reads YYDKDF (reference sequence). The CDR3 runs 15 residues. This clonotype has a handful of counts. Its antigen is unidentified. Unique molecular identifiers tagged individual cDNA molecules. TCRdb reprocessed the 5' RACE reads with MiXCR, giving one entry per CDR3 protein. The sample carries roughly 64,000 distinct CDR3 sequences, about 12% recorded once. The chain combines TRBV15 with TRBJ2-7; the D is unclear. This clonotype was obtained from an adult who was a healthcare worker with PCR-confirmed SARS-CoV-2 infection or an uninfected control (not recorded which). The sample was whole blood. The CDR3 DNA reads as TGTGCCACCAGCAGAGACAGCGCGAGCTCCTACGAGCAGTACTTC. It specifies CATSRDSASSYEQYF.